This T cell receptor beta chain is from a study of blood T cell repertoires in COVID-19. This clone showed up just once. V was pared by 8 bases and J by 4 bases, with 6 bases of the junction left unmatched. The CDR3 sequence is 12 residues long. The V gene's germline CDR1 is GTSNPN and CDR2 SVGIG (reference sequence). TCRdb's table, derived via immunoSEQ multiplex PCR, lists solely in-frame clones and lacks some. The sample carries about 70,000 clones, roughly three quarters recorded once. The V gene is TRBV30, the J gene TRBJ1-1; 8 positions agree with TRBD1. The sample taken for sequencing was peripheral blood. The sequence was collected from a woman between 55 and 75 years old with acute or convalescent COVID-19. The CDR3 DNA reads as TGTGCCAGACAGGGGTTAGGCACTGAAGCTTTCTTT. It codes for CARQGLGTEAFF.